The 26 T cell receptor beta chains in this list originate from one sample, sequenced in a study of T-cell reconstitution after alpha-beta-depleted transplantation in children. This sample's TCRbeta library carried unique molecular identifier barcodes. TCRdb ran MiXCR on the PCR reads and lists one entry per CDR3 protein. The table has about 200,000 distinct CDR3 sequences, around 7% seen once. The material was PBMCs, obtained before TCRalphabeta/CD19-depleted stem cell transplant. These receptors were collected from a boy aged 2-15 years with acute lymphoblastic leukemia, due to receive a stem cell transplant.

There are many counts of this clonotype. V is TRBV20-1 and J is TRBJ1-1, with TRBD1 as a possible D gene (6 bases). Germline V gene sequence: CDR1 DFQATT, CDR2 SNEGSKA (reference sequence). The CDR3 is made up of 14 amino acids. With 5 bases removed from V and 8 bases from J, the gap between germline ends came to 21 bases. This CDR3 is CSARNKQGLAEAFF. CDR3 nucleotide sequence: TGCAGTGCTCGGAACAAACAGGGCCTTGCAGAAGCTTTCTTT.

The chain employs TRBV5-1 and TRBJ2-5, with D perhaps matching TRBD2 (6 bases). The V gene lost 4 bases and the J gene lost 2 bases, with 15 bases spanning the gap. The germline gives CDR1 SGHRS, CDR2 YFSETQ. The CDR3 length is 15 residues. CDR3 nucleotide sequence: TGCGCCAGCAGCAGGGGTCCTGGGGGGCAAGAGACCCAGTACTTC. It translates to CASSRGPGGQETQYF.

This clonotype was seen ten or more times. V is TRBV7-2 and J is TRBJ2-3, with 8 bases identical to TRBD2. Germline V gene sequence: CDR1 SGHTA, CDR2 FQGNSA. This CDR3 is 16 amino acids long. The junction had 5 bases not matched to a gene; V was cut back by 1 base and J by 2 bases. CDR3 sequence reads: CASSLGQRGTTDTQYF. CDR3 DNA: TGTGCCAGCAGCTTAGGTCAGCGGGGGACCACAGATACGCAGTATTTT.

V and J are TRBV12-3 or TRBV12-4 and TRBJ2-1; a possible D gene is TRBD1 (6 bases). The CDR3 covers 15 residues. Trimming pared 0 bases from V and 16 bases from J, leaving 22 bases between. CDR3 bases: TGTGCCAGCAGTTTAGCGGTGGGGGCCCTCAGAGATCCTTTCTTC. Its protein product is CASSLAVGALRDPFF.

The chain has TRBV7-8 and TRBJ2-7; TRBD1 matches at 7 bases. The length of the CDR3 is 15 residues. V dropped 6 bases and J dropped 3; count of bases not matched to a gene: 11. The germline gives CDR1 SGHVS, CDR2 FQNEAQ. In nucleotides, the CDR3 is TGTGCCAGCAGTCAGGCAGACAGGGTATTCTACGAGCAGTACTTC. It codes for CASSQADRVFYEQYF. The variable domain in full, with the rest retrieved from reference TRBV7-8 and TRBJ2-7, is GAGVSQSPRYKVAKRGQDVALRCDPISGHVSLFWYQQALGQGPEFLTYFQNEAQLDKSGLPSDRFFAERPEGSVSTLKIQRTQQEDSAVYLCASSQADRVFYEQYFGPGTRLTVT.

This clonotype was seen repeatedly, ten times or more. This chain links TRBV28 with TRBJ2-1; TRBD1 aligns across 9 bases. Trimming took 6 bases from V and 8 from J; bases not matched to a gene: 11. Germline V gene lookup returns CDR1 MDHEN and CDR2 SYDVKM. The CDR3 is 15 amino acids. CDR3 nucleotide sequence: TGTGCCAGCAGCGCAGTAGGACAGGGGCTCGATGAGCAGTTCTTC. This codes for CASSAVGQGLDEQFF.

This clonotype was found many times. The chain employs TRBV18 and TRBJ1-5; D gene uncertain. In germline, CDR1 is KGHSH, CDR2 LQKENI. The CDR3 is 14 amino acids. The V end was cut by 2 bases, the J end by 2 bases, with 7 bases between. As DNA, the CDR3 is TGTGCCAGCTCACCAGGGGTGGGCAATCAGCCCCAGCATTTT. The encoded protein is CASSPGVGNQPQHF. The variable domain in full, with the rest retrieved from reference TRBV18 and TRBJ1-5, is NAGVMQNPRHLVRRRGQEARLRCSPMKGHSHVYWYRQLPEEGLKFMVYLQKENIIDESGMPKERFSAEFPKEGPSILRIQQVVRGDSAAYFCASSPGVGNQPQHFGDGTRLSIL.

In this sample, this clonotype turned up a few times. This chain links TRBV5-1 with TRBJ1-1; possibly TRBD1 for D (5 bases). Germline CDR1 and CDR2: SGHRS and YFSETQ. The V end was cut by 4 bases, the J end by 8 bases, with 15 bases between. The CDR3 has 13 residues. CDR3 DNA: TGCGCCAGCAGCCCCAATTCTCCAGGGGAAGCTTTCTTT. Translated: CASSPNSPGEAFF.

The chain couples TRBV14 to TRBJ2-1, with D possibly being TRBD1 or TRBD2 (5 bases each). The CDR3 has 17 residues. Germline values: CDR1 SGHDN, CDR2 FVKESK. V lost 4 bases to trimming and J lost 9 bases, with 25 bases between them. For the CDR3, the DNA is TGTGCCAGCAGCCGCGTTGTAGGGGTGGCGCCTGGGAGTGAGCAGTTCTTC. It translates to CASSRVVGVAPGSEQFF.

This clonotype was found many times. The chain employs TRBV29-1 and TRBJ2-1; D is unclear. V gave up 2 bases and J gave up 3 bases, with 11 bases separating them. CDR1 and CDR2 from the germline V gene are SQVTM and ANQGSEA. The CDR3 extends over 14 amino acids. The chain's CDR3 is CSVESGEIYNEQFF. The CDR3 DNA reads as TGCAGCGTTGAATCTGGGGAAATCTACAATGAGCAGTTCTTC.

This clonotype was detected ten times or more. This chain's CDR3 is CSATGQGANTSGNTIYF. CDR3 nucleotides: TGCAGTGCTACGGGACAGGGGGCGAACACCTCTGGAAACACCATATATTTT. The V and J genes are TRBV20-1 and TRBJ1-3, with 12 bases lining up with TRBD1. CDR3 size: 17 residues. J gave up 0 bases and V 4 bases, and 7 bases lay outside the gene matches. CDR1 is DFQATT, CDR2 SNEGSKA, per germline (reference sequence).

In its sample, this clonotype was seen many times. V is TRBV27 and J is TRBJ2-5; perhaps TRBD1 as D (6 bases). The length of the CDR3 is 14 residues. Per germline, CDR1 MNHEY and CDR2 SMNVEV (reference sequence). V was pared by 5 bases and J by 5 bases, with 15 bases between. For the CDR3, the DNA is TGTGCCAGCAGTCCCGGACAGATCTTGGAGACCCAGTACTTC. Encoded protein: CASSPGQILETQYF.

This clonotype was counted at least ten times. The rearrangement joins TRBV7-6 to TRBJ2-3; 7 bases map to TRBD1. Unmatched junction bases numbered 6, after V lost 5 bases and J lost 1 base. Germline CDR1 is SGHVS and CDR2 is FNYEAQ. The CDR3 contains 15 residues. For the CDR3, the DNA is TGTGCCAGCAGCCTTTACAGGGGAGGCACAGATACGCAGTATTTT. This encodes CASSLYRGGTDTQYF.

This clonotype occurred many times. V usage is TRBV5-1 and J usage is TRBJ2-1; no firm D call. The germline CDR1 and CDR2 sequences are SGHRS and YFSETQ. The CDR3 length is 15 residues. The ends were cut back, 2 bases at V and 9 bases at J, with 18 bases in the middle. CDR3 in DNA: TGCGCCAGCAGCTTTTGGACGGATCACAGAGGTGAGCAGTTCTTC. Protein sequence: CASSFWTDHRGEQFF. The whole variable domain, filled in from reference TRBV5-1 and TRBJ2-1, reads KAGVTQTPRYLIKTRGQQVTLSCSPISGHRSVSWYQQTPGQGLQFLFEYFSETQRNKGNFPGRFSGRQFSNSRSEMNVSTLELGDSALYLCASSFWTDHRGEQFFGPGTRLTVL.

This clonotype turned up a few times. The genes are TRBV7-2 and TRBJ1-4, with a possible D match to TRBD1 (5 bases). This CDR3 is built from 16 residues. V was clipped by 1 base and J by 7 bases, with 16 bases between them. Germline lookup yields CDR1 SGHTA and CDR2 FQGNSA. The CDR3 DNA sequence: TGTGCCAGCAGCTTAGTAGCGACAGCCTTTGGTGAAAAACTGTTTTTT. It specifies CASSLVATAFGEKLFF.

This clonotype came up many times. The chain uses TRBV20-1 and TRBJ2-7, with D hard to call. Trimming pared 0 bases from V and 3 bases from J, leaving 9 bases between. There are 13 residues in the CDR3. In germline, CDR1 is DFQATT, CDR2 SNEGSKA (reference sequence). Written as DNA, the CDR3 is TGCAGTGCTAGAGATGCCCAAGACTACGAGCAGTACTTC. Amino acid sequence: CSARDAQDYEQYF.

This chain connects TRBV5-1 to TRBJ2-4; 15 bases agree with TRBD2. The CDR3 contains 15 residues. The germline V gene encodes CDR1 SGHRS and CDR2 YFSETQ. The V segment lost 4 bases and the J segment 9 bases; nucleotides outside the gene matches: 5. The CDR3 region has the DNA TGCGCCAGCAGCCCCGGGACTAGCGGGGGGAGCATTCAGTACTTC. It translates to CASSPGTSGGSIQYF.

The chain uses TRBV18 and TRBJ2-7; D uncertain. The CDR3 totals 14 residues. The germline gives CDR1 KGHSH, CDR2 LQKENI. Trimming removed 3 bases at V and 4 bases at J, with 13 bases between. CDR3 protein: CASSPRTEQYEQYF. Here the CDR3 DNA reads TGTGCCAGCTCACCTCGAACGGAGCAATACGAGCAGTACTTC.

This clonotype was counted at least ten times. This CDR3 is CASSYGLVQFF. The DNA of the CDR3 is TGTGCCAGCAGTTACGGGCTAGTTCAGTTCTTC. The rearrangement uses TRBV6-2 or TRBV6-3 and TRBJ2-1; no definite D call. The CDR3 length is 11 residues. V was cut by 2 bases and J by 13 bases, with 9 bases left in between. Germline assignment: CDR1 MNHEY and CDR2 SVGEGT.

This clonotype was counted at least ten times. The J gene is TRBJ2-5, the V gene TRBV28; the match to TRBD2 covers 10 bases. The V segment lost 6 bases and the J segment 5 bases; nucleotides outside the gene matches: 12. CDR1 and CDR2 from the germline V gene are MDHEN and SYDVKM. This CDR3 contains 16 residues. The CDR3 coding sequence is TGTGCCAGCAGAGAGGGAAGCGGGGGGGGCCCGGAGACCCAGTACTTC. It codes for CASREGSGGGPETQYF.

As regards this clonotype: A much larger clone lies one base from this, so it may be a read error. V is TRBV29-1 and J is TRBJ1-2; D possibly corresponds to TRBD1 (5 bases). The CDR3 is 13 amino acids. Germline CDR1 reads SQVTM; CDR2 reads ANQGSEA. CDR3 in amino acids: CSVEVAWGYGFTF. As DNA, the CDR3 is TGCAGCGTTGAAGTGGCGTGGGGCTATGGCTTCACCTTC.

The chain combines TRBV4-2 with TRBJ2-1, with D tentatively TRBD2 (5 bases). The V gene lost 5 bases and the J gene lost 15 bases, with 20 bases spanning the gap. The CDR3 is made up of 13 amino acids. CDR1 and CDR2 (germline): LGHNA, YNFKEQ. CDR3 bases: TGTGCCAGCAGCTGCCCCTCAGACTACCAGTCGTTCTTC. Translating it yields CASSCPSDYQSFF.

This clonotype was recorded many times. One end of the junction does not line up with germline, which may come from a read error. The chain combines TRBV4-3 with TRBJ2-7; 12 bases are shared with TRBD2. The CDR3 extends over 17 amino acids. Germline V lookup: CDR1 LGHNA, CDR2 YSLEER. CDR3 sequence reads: CASSQALAGGSSHEQYF. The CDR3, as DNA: TGCGCCAGCAGCCAAGCGCTAGCGGGGGGGTCCTCCCACGAGCAGTACTTC.

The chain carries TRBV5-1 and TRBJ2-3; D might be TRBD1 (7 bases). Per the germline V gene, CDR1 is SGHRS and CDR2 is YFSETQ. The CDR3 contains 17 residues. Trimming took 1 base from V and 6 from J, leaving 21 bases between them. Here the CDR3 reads CASSLYVGSSGGDTQYF. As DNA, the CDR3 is TGCGCCAGCAGCTTGTATGTCGGTTCTTCAGGGGGGGATACGCAGTATTTT.

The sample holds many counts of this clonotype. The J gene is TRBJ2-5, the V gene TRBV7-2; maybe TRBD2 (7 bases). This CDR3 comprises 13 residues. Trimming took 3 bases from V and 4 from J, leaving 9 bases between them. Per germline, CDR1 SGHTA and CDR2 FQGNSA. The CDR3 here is CASSLGGGETQYF. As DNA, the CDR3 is TGTGCCAGCAGCTTGGGAGGGGGAGAGACCCAGTACTTC.

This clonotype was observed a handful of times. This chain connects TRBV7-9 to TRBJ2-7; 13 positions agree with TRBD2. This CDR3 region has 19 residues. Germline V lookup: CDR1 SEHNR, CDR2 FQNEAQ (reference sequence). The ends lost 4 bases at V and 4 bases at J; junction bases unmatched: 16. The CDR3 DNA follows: TGTGCCAGCAGCTCAGCACTAGCGGGAGGGCCGGTAGCACTGTACGAGCAGTACTTC. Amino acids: CASSSALAGGPVALYEQYF. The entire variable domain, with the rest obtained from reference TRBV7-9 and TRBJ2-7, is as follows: DTGVSQNPRHKITKRGQNVTFRCDPISEHNRLYWYRQTLGQGPEFLTYFQNEAQLEKSRLLSDRFSAERPKGSFSTLEIQRTEQGDSAMYLCASSSALAGGPVALYEQYFGPGTRLTVT.